Following are 19 T cell receptor beta chains from one sample sequenced in a study of T cell responses to AZD1222 COVID-19 vaccine. Profiling relied on immunoSEQ multiplex PCR, and the TCRdb table lists in-frame clones only, not all of them. The sample carries 150,000 or so clones, roughly 94% recorded once. The sequencing here drew on peripheral blood, taken on day 0 of AZD1222 vaccination. The origin of the receptors is an adult in good health.

This chain connects TRBV5-4 to TRBJ1-6, with TRBD1 matching over 8 bases. The length of the CDR3 is 14 residues. V gave up 3 bases and J gave up 6 bases; unmatched junction bases: 2. Germline V CDR1 and CDR2: SGHNT, YYREEE (reference sequence). CDR3 loop: CASSYDRGNSPLHF. For the CDR3, the DNA is TGTGCCAGCAGCTACGACAGGGGTAATTCACCCCTCCACTTT.

The chain couples TRBV6-1 to TRBJ1-2; unclear D gene. CDR3 length: 14 amino acids. In germline, CDR1 is MNHNS, CDR2 SASEGT. Trimming left V 1 base short and J 3 bases short, with 9 bases between. The CDR3 coding sequence is TGTGCCAGCAGTGAAGGGGGTAGTGACTATGGCTACACCTTC. Translated, it gives CASSEGGSDYGYTF.

This clone came up a few times. The chain couples TRBV2 to TRBJ2-7, with 7 nucleotides matching TRBD1. V lost 8 bases to trimming and J lost 10 bases; unmatched junction nucleotides: 5. Per germline, CDR1 SNHLY and CDR2 FYNNEI. CDR3 length: 10 amino acids. The CDR3 nucleotides are TGTGCCAGCGGACAGGCTAACCAGTACTTC. Translating gives CASGQANQYF.

This chain uses TRBV7-2 with TRBJ1-1; no reliable D call. V lost 5 bases to trimming and J lost 2 bases, with 15 bases between them. The CDR3 spans 15 residues. Germline V gives CDR1 SGHTA, CDR2 FQGNSA. The CDR3 sequence: CASSQRVSPNTEAFF. The CDR3 DNA follows: TGTGCCAGCAGCCAAAGGGTATCCCCCAACACTGAAGCTTTCTTT.

The chain combines TRBV7-2 with TRBJ1-4, with 9 bases aligning to TRBD1. The length of the CDR3 is 16 residues. J gave up 8 bases and V 5 bases, and 12 bases lay outside the gene matches. In germline, CDR1 is SGHTA, CDR2 FQGNSA. The CDR3 protein is CASSRTGGPGREKLFF. The DNA for the CDR3 is TGTGCCAGCAGCCGTACAGGGGGCCCGGGAAGGGAAAAACTGTTTTTT.

In DNA form, the CDR3 reads TGTGCCAGCTCAGCCGGGACAGGGTCCTACAATGAGCAGTTCTTC. Translated: CASSAGTGSYNEQFF. The rearrangement links TRBV18 to TRBJ2-1; 9 nucleotides line up with TRBD1. V shed 5 bases, J shed 1 base, and the junction held 3 bases outside the gene matches. The CDR3 has 15 amino acids. Germline V gives CDR1 KGHSH, CDR2 LQKENI. Combining the CDR3 with reference TRBV18 and TRBJ2-1 gives the whole variable domain NAGVMQNPRHLVRRRGQEARLRCSPMKGHSHVYWYRQLPEEGLKFMVYLQKENIIDESGMPKERFSAEFPKEGPSILRIQQVVRGDSAAYFCASSAGTGSYNEQFFGPGTRLTVL.

V usage is TRBV10-3 and J usage is TRBJ2-1; no clear D. Germline V gene data show CDR1 as ENHRY and CDR2 as SYGVKD. Trimming removed 5 bases from V and 3 bases from J, with 8 bases in between. The CDR3 runs 13 residues. CDR3 in DNA: TGTGCCATCAGTCCGGAAGACTACAATGAGCAGTTCTTC. It encodes CAISPEDYNEQFF.

The CDR3 DNA is TGTGCCAGAAGCTTGGCCCGTAGCGGGGAGTGCACAGATACGCAGTATTTT. This codes for CARSLARSGECTDTQYF. The chain combines TRBV5-3 with TRBJ2-3, with 8 nucleotides matching TRBD2. TRBV5-3 is labeled an ORF, and its function is uncertain. Trimming removed 0 bases from V and 1 base from J; junction bases left unmatched: 7. This CDR3 has 17 residues.

The genes are TRBV10-1 and TRBJ2-5, with D perhaps matching TRBD1 or TRBD2 (5 bases each). The germline V and J ends were trimmed by 3 bases and 2 bases, with 31 bases remaining between them. CDR3 length equals 21 residues. Germline V gene sequence: CDR1 WNHNN, CDR2 SYGVQD (reference sequence). The CDR3 sequence is CASSDSNTTRGRVRGQETQYF. The CDR3 region has the DNA TGCGCCAGCAGTGATTCAAACACAACCCGGGGCCGAGTTCGGGGTCAAGAGACCCAGTACTTC.

This chain uses TRBV11-2 with TRBJ2-7, with 8 bases fitting TRBD2. V shed 0 bases, J shed 5 bases, and the junction held 6 bases outside the gene matches. CDR3 length: 15 residues. CDR1 SGHAT and CDR2 FQNNGV come from the germline V gene. CDR3 coding DNA: TGTGCCAGCAGCTTAGATGGTAGCGGGGTCAACGAGCAGTACTTC. It is translated as CASSLDGSGVNEQYF.

The chain is built from TRBV27 and TRBJ1-1, with 11 bases aligning to TRBD1. The junction had 7 bases not matched to a gene; V was cut back by 7 bases and J by 3 bases. There are 15 residues in the CDR3. Germline CDR1 reads MNHEY; CDR2 reads SMNVEV (reference sequence). In DNA, the CDR3 is TGTGCCAGCACCTCCGGGACAGGGGGGTACACTGAAGCTTTCTTT. It yields the protein CASTSGTGGYTEAFF.

The chain employs TRBV19 and TRBJ2-7, with TRBD1 matching 9 bases. The CDR3 spans 14 residues. Germline assignment: CDR1 LNHDA and CDR2 SQIVND (reference sequence). The V gene end was trimmed by 4 bases and the J gene end by 4 bases; junction bases not matched to a gene: 5. The DNA for the CDR3 is TGTGCCAGTAGTACGGGACAGGGACCTTACGAGCAGTACTTC. It codes for CASSTGQGPYEQYF.

In regard to this clone: The junction shows a germline mismatch at one end, possibly a read error. The V gene is TRBV18, the J gene TRBJ2-7, with 7 bases lining up with TRBD1. The V gene's germline CDR1 is KGHSH and CDR2 LQKENI. The CDR3 totals 15 residues. The CDR3 here is CASSPRRTGSDEQYF. The CDR3 DNA is TGTGCCAGCTCACCCCGGAGGACAGGCTCCGACGAGCAGTACTTC.

CDR3 loop: CASSQRGETQYF. The CDR3, as DNA: TGTGCCAGCAGCCAAAGGGGCGAGACCCAGTACTTC. V is TRBV3-1 (or the pseudogene TRBV3-2) and J is TRBJ2-5; weak D call: TRBD1 (5 bases). V lost 2 bases and J 5 bases, leaving 6 bases between the germline ends. CDR3 length equals 12 residues. Germline loops: CDR1 LGHDT, CDR2 YNNKEL (reference sequence).

This rearrangement joins TRBV10-1 to TRBJ1-1, with TRBD1 matching over 9 bases. Germline CDR1 WNHNN, CDR2 SYGVQD (reference sequence). V trimming: 6 bases; J trimming: 5 bases; junction bases outside the gene matches: 7. The CDR3 is made up of 14 amino acids. The CDR3 DNA reads as TGCGCCAGCAGGGGGACAGGGCCCGATACTGAAGCTTTCTTT. Protein product: CASRGTGPDTEAFF.

This chain joins TRBV6-2 or TRBV6-3 and TRBJ2-7; D not certain. CDR3 size: 15 residues. V dropped 0 bases and J dropped 3 bases, with 12 bases sitting between them. Germline V CDR1 and CDR2: MNHEY, SVGEGT. The CDR3 DNA sequence: TGTGCCAGCAGTTACTCGAAACGGCAGTTCTACGAGCAGTACTTC. As protein: CASSYSKRQFYEQYF.

This sequence joins TRBV3-1 (or the pseudogene TRBV3-2) and TRBJ2-2; 13 bases agree with TRBD2. CDR1 and CDR2 (germline): LGHDT, YNNKEL (reference sequence). This CDR3 contains 19 residues. J gave up 6 bases and V 7 bases, and 17 bases lay outside the gene matches. CDR3 residues: CASNWLPTSGGRNAGELFF. CDR3 bases: TGTGCCAGCAACTGGCTCCCGACTAGCGGGGGGAGAAATGCCGGGGAGCTGTTTTTT.

V is TRBV18 and J is TRBJ1-1; TRBD1 might be the D (6 bases). There are 13 residues in the CDR3. In germline, CDR1 is KGHSH, CDR2 LQKENI. V lost 3 bases, J lost 4 bases, and 9 bases lay in between. CDR3 bases: TGTGCCAGCTCACCGGCCAGGGGCACTGAAGCTTTCTTT. Protein: CASSPARGTEAFF.

The chain employs TRBV24-1 and TRBJ2-7; no clear D. Trimming left V 1 base short and J 3 bases short, with 9 bases between. This CDR3 is 14 amino acids long. Per germline, CDR1 KGHDR and CDR2 SFDVKD. CDR3: CATSDFRHGYEQYF. The CDR3, as DNA: TGTGCCACCAGTGATTTTCGACATGGCTACGAGCAGTACTTC.